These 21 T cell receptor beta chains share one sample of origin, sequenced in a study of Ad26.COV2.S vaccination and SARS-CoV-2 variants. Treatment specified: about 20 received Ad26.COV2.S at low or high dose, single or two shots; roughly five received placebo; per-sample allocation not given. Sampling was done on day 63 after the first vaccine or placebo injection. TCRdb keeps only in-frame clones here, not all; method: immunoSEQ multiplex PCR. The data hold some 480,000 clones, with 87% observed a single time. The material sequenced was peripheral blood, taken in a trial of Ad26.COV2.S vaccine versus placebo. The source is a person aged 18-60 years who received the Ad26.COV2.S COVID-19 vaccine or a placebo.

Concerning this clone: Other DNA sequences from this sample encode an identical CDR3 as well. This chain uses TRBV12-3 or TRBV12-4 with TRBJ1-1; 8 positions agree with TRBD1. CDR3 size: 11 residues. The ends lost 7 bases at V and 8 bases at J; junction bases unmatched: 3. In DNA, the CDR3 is TGTGCCAGCACCAGGACAGGGGAAGCTTTCTTT. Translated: CASTRTGEAFF.

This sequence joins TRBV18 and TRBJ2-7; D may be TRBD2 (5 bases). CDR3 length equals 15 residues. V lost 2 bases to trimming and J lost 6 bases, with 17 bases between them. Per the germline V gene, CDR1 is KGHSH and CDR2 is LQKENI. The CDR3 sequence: CASSPEQLGVGEQYF. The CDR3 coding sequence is TGTGCCAGCTCACCAGAACAGCTCGGGGTAGGCGAGCAGTACTTC.

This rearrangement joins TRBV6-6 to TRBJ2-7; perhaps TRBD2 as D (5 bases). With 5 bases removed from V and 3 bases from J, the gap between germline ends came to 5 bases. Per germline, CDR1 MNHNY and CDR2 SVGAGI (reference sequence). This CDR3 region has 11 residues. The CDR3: CASSRDYEQYF. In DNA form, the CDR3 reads TGTGCCAGCAGTCGGGACTACGAGCAGTACTTC.

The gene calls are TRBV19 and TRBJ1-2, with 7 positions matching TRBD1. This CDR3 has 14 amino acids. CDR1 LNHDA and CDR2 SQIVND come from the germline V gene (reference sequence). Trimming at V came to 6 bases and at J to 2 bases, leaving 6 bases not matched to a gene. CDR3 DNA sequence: TGTGCCAGTAGACCAAGGGGACAGAACTATGGCTACACCTTC. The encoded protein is CASRPRGQNYGYTF.

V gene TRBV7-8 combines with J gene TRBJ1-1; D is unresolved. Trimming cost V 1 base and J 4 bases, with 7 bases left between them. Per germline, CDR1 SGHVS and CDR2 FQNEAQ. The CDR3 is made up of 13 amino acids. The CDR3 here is CASSLGSGTEAFF. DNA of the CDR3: TGTGCCAGCAGCTTAGGTTCGGGCACTGAAGCTTTCTTT.

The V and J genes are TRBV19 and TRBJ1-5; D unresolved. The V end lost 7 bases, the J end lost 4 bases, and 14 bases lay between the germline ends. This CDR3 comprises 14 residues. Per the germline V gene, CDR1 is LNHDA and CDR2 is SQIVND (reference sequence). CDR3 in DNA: TGTGCCAGTAATGGGAGGGATCCAAATCAGCCCCAGCATTTT. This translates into CASNGRDPNQPQHF.

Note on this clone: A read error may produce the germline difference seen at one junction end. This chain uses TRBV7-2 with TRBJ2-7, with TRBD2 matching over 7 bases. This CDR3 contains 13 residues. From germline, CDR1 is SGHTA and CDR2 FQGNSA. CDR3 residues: CASSLPGEGPKSF. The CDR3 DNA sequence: TGTGCCAGCAGCCTACCCGGGGAGGGGCCCAAATCGTTC.

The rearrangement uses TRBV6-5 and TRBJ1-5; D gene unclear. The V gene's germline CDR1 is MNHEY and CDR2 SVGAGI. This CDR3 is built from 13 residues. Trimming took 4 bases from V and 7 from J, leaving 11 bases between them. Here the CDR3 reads CASSSLVGQPQHF. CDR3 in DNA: TGTGCCAGCAGTTCCCTTGTCGGGCAGCCCCAGCATTTT.

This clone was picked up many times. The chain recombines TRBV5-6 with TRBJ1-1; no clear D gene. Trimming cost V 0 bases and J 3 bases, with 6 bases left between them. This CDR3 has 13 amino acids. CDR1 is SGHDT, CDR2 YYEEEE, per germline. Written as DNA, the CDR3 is TGTGCCAGCAGCTTGGACACGGACACTGAAGCTTTCTTT. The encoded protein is CASSLDTDTEAFF.

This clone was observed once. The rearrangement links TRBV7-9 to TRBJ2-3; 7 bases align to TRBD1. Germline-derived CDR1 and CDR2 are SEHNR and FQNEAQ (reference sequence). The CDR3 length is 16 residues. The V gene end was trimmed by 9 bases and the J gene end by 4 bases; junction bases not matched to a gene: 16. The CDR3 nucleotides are TGTGCCAGTAATAAACGTGGGACAGTAATTGCAGATACGCAGTATTTT. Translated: CASNKRGTVIADTQYF.

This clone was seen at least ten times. In DNA, the CDR3 is TGTGCCAGCAGTTATGTTGACGTCCGCAATCAGCCCCAGCATTTT. This sequence encodes CASSYVDVRNQPQHF. The rearrangement joins TRBV6-6 to TRBJ1-5; D gene unclear. Trimming removed 3 bases from V and 2 bases from J, with 11 bases in between. The CDR3 extends over 15 amino acids. From germline, CDR1 is MNHNY and CDR2 SVGAGI (reference sequence).

The CDR3: CASSWGQAYEQYF. CDR3 DNA: TGTGCCAGCAGCTGGGGACAGGCCTACGAGCAGTACTTC. This chain links TRBV7-9 with TRBJ2-7, with 8 bases aligning to TRBD1. This CDR3 has 13 residues. The J segment lost 2 bases and the V segment lost 4 bases, leaving 1 base of the junction unmatched. Per germline, CDR1 SEHNR and CDR2 FQNEAQ (reference sequence).

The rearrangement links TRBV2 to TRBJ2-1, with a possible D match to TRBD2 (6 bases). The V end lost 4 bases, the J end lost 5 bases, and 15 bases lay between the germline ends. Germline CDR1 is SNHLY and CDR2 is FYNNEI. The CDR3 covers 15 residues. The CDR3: CASSVLAGYHNEQFF. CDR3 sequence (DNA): TGTGCCAGCAGTGTTTTGGCGGGATACCACAATGAGCAGTTCTTC. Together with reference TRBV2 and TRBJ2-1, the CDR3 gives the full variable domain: EPEVTQTPSHQVTQMGQEVILRCVPISNHLYFYWYRQILGQKVEFLVSFYNNEISEKSEIFDDQFSVERPDGSNFTLKIRSTKLEDSAMYFCASSVLAGYHNEQFFGPGTRLTVL.

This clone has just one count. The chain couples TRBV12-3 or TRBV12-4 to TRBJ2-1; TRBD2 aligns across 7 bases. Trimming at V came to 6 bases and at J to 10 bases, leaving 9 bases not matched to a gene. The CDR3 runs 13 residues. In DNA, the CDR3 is TGTGCCAGCAGCCCACTACAGCGGGGCGAGCAGTTCTTC. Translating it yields CASSPLQRGEQFF.

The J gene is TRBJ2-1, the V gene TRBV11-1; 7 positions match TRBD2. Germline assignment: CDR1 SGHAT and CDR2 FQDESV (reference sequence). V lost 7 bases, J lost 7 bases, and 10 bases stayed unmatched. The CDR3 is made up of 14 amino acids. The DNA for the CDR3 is TGTGCCAGCACCATAAGGACTAGTTCTAATGAGCAGTTCTTC. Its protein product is CASTIRTSSNEQFF.

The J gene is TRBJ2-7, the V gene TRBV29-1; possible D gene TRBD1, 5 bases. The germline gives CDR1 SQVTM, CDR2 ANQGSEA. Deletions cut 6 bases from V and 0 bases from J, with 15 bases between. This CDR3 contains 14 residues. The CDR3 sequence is CSVRGRVSSYEQYF. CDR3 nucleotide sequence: TGCAGCGTAAGAGGCAGGGTAAGCTCCTACGAGCAGTACTTC.

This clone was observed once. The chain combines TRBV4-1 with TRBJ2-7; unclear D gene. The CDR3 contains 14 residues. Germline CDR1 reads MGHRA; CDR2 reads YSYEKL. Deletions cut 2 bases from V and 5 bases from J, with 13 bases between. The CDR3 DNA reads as TGCGCCAGCAGCCAAATGGGGAAGATTGACGAGCAGTACTTC. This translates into CASSQMGKIDEQYF.

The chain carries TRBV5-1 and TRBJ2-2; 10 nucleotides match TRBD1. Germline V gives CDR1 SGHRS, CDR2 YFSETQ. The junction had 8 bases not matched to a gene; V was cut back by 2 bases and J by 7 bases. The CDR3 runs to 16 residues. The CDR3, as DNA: TGCGCCAGCAGCTTAAGAGGGACAGGGGCTGGCGGGGAGCTGTTTTTT. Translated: CASSLRGTGAGGELFF.

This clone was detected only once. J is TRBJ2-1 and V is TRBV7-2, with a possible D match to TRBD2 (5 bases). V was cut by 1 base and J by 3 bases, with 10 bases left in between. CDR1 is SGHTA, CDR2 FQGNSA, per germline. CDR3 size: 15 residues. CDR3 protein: CASSLVRGHYNEQFF. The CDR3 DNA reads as TGTGCCAGCAGCTTAGTCCGGGGTCACTACAATGAGCAGTTCTTC.

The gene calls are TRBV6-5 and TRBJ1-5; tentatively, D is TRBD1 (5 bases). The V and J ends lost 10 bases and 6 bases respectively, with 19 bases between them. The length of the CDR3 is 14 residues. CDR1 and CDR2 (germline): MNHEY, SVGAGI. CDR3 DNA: TGTGCCACCTCGGGGACTCATAGGGGTCAGCCCCAGCATTTT. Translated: CATSGTHRGQPQHF.

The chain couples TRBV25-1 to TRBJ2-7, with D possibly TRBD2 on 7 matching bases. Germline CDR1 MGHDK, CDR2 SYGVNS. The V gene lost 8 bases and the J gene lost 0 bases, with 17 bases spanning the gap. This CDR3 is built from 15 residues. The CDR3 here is CASGGADRLSYEQYF. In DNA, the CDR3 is TGTGCCAGCGGGGGGGCGGACCGACTCTCCTACGAGCAGTACTTC.